The 28 T cell receptor beta chains below were found in one sample sequenced in a study of shared clonotypes between healthy human individuals. The method was immunoSEQ multiplex PCR; TCRdb's version includes in-frame clones alone and lacks a portion of them. The sample includes about 870,000 clones, 80% to 95% of them seen just once. Naive CD8 cells lacked CD45RO and underwent positive selection for CCR7, leaving out terminally differentiated effector memory CD45RA+ cells. Sequenced: naive CD8+ T cells sorted from blood. These receptors came from a man aged 25-45 years in good health.

The chain joins TRBV5-4 to TRBJ2-7; 8 bases fit TRBD1. CDR1 and CDR2 from the germline V gene are SGHNT and YYREEE (reference sequence). CDR3 length: 14 residues. V dropped 0 bases and J dropped 5; count of bases not matched to a gene: 4. The CDR3 protein is CASSLGQGHDEQYF. Written as DNA, the CDR3 is TGTGCCAGCAGCTTGGGACAGGGGCACGACGAGCAGTACTTC.

The V gene is TRBV10-2, the J gene TRBJ2-3; 11 positions agree with TRBD2. Germline CDR1 WSHSY, CDR2 SAAADI. V was pared by 2 bases and J by 1 base, with 5 bases of the junction left unmatched. This CDR3 has 17 residues. CDR3: CASSEAGTSGRTDTQYF. In DNA, the CDR3 is TGCGCCAGCAGTGAGGCTGGGACTAGCGGACGCACAGATACGCAGTATTTT.

As regards this clone: This sample also contains other DNA sequences that code for the same CDR3. V gene TRBV28 combines with J gene TRBJ1-3; D is unresolved. Germline V gene sequence: CDR1 MDHEN, CDR2 SYDVKM. V shed 3 bases and J shed 4 bases, with 1 base lying between them. The CDR3 is 11 amino acids. CDR3 DNA: TGTGCCAGCAGTTTGGGAAACACCATATATTTT. It specifies CASSLGNTIYF.

CDR3 sequence reads: CASTEATVGDTEAFF. The DNA of the CDR3 is TGTGCCAGCACCGAAGCGACAGTGGGGGACACTGAAGCTTTCTTT. The chain employs TRBV28 and TRBJ1-1, with D possibly TRBD1 on 5 matching bases. V was pared by 7 bases and J by 3 bases, with 18 bases between. The CDR3 is made up of 15 amino acids. From germline, CDR1 is MDHEN and CDR2 SYDVKM.

Here the CDR3 reads CASSSRYNEQFF. The CDR3 DNA follows: TGTGCCAGCAGCTCCCGATACAATGAGCAGTTCTTC. The chain employs TRBV13 and TRBJ2-1; D remains ambiguous. Trimming removed 4 bases from V and 4 bases from J, with 5 bases in between. In germline, CDR1 is PRHDT, CDR2 FYEKMQ (reference sequence). The length of the CDR3 is 12 residues.

The CDR3 DNA follows: TGTGCCAGCAGTTTAGCGGGGACAGGGACCTACGAGCAGTACTTC. It yields the protein CASSLAGTGTYEQYF. The V gene is TRBV28, the J gene TRBJ2-7; TRBD1 matches at 9 bases. This CDR3 comprises 15 residues. Germline CDR1 and CDR2: MDHEN and SYDVKM. The junction had 4 bases not matched to a gene; V was cut back by 2 bases and J by 2 bases.

The V gene is TRBV9, the J gene TRBJ2-1; a possible D gene is TRBD2 (6 bases). The CDR3 loop spans 16 amino acids. The germline V gene encodes CDR1 SGDLS and CDR2 YYNGEE. V dropped 0 bases and J dropped 7 bases, with 17 bases sitting between them. The CDR3: CASSVGSGASVNEQFF. CDR3 nucleotides: TGTGCCAGCAGCGTAGGTAGCGGAGCTAGTGTTAATGAGCAGTTCTTC.

The J gene is TRBJ2-4, the V gene TRBV9; the D gene is possibly TRBD2 (7 bases). Germline values: CDR1 SGDLS, CDR2 YYNGEE. The ends were cut back, 1 base at V and 2 bases at J, with 22 bases in the middle. The CDR3 length is 19 residues. CDR3 DNA: TGTGCCAGCAGCGTACCCTCCTTATGGGGGGGGCTACCCAAAAACATTCAGTACTTC. Amino acid sequence: CASSVPSLWGGLPKNIQYF. Filled out from reference TRBV9 and TRBJ2-4, the complete variable domain reads DSGVTQTPKHLITATGQRVTLRCSPRSGDLSVYWYQQSLDQGLQFLIQYYNGEERAKGNILERFSAQQFPDLHSELNLSSLELGDSALYFCASSVPSLWGGLPKNIQYFGAGTRLSVL.

The chain links TRBV7-9 to TRBJ2-7, with D possibly TRBD2 on 6 matching bases. V was shortened by 5 bases and J by 0 bases, with 20 bases between the two germline ends. Germline V gene sequence: CDR1 SEHNR, CDR2 FQNEAQ (reference sequence). There are 17 residues in the CDR3. CDR3 nucleotides: TGTGCCAGCAGCCAGGGTGTCGCGGGGATCAGCTCCTACGAGCAGTACTTC. This codes for CASSQGVAGISSYEQYF.

V is TRBV7-9 and J is TRBJ2-7; D may be TRBD1 (5 bases). Germline CDR1 is SEHNR and CDR2 is FQNEAQ (reference sequence). CDR3 length: 11 amino acids. Trimming stripped 3 bases from V and 7 bases from J, with 7 bases between. Written as DNA, the CDR3 is TGTGCCAGCAGCTTCCAGGGTGAGCAGTACTTC. Protein product: CASSFQGEQYF.

The chain links TRBV29-1 to TRBJ2-2; TRBD1 matches 9 bases. The CDR3 spans 14 residues. Germline V gene data show CDR1 as SQVTM and CDR2 as ANQGSEA. The V segment lost 7 bases and the J segment 5 bases; nucleotides outside the gene matches: 8. CDR3 sequence: CSASGQGVTGELFF. The CDR3 nucleotides read TGCAGCGCATCGGGACAGGGTGTTACCGGGGAGCTGTTTTTT.

The J gene is TRBJ1-2, the V gene TRBV7-3; no reliable D call. Germline CDR1 reads SGHTA; CDR2 reads FQGTGA. This CDR3 spans 12 amino acids. The V end was cut by 1 base, the J end by 13 bases, with 13 bases between. The CDR3 sequence is CASSLNSVDLTF. The DNA of the CDR3 is TGTGCCAGCAGCTTAAATTCCGTGGATCTCACCTTC.

The chain employs TRBV30 and TRBJ2-5; 7 bases fit TRBD1. J gave up 4 bases and V 5 bases, and 13 bases lay outside the gene matches. CDR1 is GTSNPN and CDR2 is SVGIG in the germline V gene (reference sequence). The CDR3 length is 15 residues. The CDR3 sequence is CAWGSGTDSGETQYF. The DNA for the CDR3 is TGTGCCTGGGGGTCCGGGACAGACTCGGGAGAGACCCAGTACTTC.

The V and J genes are TRBV6-6 and TRBJ2-3; 8 positions agree with TRBD2. Unmatched junction bases numbered 7, after V lost 5 bases and J lost 9 bases. The CDR3 has 13 residues. CDR1 and CDR2 from the germline V gene are MNHNY and SVGAGI (reference sequence). This CDR3 is CASSQFLAGTQYF. As DNA, the CDR3 is TGTGCCAGCAGTCAATTTCTAGCGGGCACGCAGTATTTT.

CDR3 residues: CASSDRAPSGIYNEQFF. The CDR3, as DNA: TGTGCCTCCTCGGACAGGGCTCCTAGCGGGATCTACAATGAGCAGTTCTTC. The chain employs TRBV27 and TRBJ2-1; D is possibly TRBD2 (9 bases). The CDR3 consists of 17 residues. Germline assignment: CDR1 MNHEY and CDR2 SMNVEV (reference sequence). Trimming took 11 bases from V and 3 from J, leaving 26 bases between them.

The chain joins TRBV7-9 to TRBJ2-5, with 8 bases aligning to TRBD2. The CDR3 is 17 residues long. V shed 4 bases and J 2 bases; nucleotides not matched to a gene: 12. CDR1 is SEHNR, CDR2 FQNEAQ, per germline (reference sequence). The CDR3 DNA is TGTGCCAGCAGCTCTAACAGCGGGGGCCGAACGCAAGAGACCCAGTACTTC. This sequence encodes CASSSNSGGRTQETQYF.

This clone was seen only a few times. The V call is TRBV30, the J call TRBJ2-2; D may be TRBD1 or TRBD2 (5 bases each). There are 13 residues in the CDR3. Germline CDR1 reads GTSNPN; CDR2 reads SVGIG (reference sequence). V lost 1 base and J 9 bases, leaving 12 bases between the germline ends. DNA of the CDR3: TGTGCCTGGAGTGACGGGACGCCGCGGGAGCTGTTTTTT. It is translated as CAWSDGTPRELFF.

The chain employs TRBV11-2 and TRBJ1-1; a weak D match, TRBD1 (5 bases). Germline assignment: CDR1 SGHAT and CDR2 FQNNGV. The CDR3 spans 14 residues. With 5 bases removed from V and 1 base from J, the gap between germline ends came to 11 bases. Here the CDR3 reads CASSRLGGNTEAFF. The CDR3, as DNA: TGTGCCAGCAGCCGCTTGGGGGGGAACACTGAAGCTTTCTTT.

This chain joins TRBV11-2 and TRBJ1-1; D unresolved. The germline gives CDR1 SGHAT, CDR2 FQNNGV. CDR3 size: 15 residues. Between the trimmed V and J ends, which lost 2 bases and 1 base, there was a span of 11 bases. CDR3 loop: CASSLFPGSNTEAFF. The CDR3 nucleotides read TGTGCCAGCAGCTTATTTCCTGGGTCGAACACTGAAGCTTTCTTT.

This clone appeared a few times. The chain is built from TRBV4-3 and TRBJ2-7, with 8 bases fitting TRBD1. The CDR3 spans 15 residues. CDR1 LGHNA and CDR2 YSLEER come from the germline V gene. The junction had 8 bases not matched to a gene; V was cut back by 3 bases and J by 4 bases. The CDR3, as DNA: TGCGCCAGCAGCCACGGACAGGGAACCTTATACGAGCAGTACTTC. Its translation: CASSHGQGTLYEQYF.

V and J are TRBV14 and TRBJ1-1, with TRBD1 identical over 10 bases. This CDR3 is built from 17 residues. The J segment lost 0 bases and the V segment lost 1 base, leaving 5 bases of the junction unmatched. Germline assignment: CDR1 SGHDN and CDR2 FVKESK. CDR3 sequence reads: CASSQAGTGVLNTEAFF. CDR3 coding DNA: TGTGCCAGCAGCCAAGCCGGGACAGGGGTCCTGAACACTGAAGCTTTCTTT.

The genes are TRBV4-3 and TRBJ2-3; TRBD2 agrees at 10 bases. From germline, CDR1 is LGHNA and CDR2 YSLEER. V was pared by 4 bases and J by 2 bases, with 3 bases of the junction left unmatched. This CDR3 is built from 15 residues. The CDR3 loop reads CASSPGLAPTDTQYF. In DNA form, the CDR3 reads TGCGCCAGCAGCCCGGGACTAGCGCCCACAGATACGCAGTATTTT.

The chain recombines TRBV28 with TRBJ2-1; the match to TRBD2 covers 11 bases. V was pared by 8 bases and J by 2 bases, with 17 bases of the junction left unmatched. Germline assignment: CDR1 MDHEN and CDR2 SYDVKM. The CDR3 loop spans 19 amino acids. This chain's CDR3 is CASGIVTSGTVRAYNEQFF. The DNA of the CDR3 is TGTGCCAGCGGCATAGTGACTAGCGGGACCGTTAGGGCCTACAATGAGCAGTTCTTC.

The chain recombines TRBV27 with TRBJ1-2; tentative D call: TRBD1 (5 bases). CDR3 length: 14 residues. V was shortened by 6 bases and J by 4 bases, with 15 bases between the two germline ends. Germline V gives CDR1 MNHEY, CDR2 SMNVEV (reference sequence). The CDR3 bases are TGTGCCAGCAGCACAGGACAAGCAAGCTATGGCTACACCTTC. Translating gives CASSTGQASYGYTF.

The chain carries TRBV28 and TRBJ1-3; no reliable D call. V gave up 3 bases and J gave up 15 bases, with 21 bases separating them. There are 14 residues in the CDR3. Germline V CDR1 and CDR2: MDHEN, SYDVKM. The CDR3 nucleotides are TGTGCCAGCAGTTTTGGGGTTTCCCGAAATCTGAGATATTTT. Protein sequence: CASSFGVSRNLRYF.

The rearrangement uses TRBV4-1 and TRBJ2-1, with D perhaps given as TRBD1 or TRBD2 (5 bases each). Germline V CDR1 and CDR2: MGHRA, YSYEKL. The V gene lost 3 bases and the J gene lost 4 bases, with 19 bases spanning the gap. CDR3 length: 17 residues. CDR3 in DNA: TGCGCCAGCAGCCACGATCCACGGGGCGGAATATACAATGAGCAGTTCTTC. This translates into CASSHDPRGGIYNEQFF.

CDR3: CASSLAGGPHEQYF. CDR3 nucleotide sequence: TGTGCCAGTAGTTTAGCGGGAGGGCCCCACGAGCAGTACTTC. This chain links TRBV19 with TRBJ2-7; TRBD2 matches 11 bases. Germline CDR1 LNHDA, CDR2 SQIVND (reference sequence). The CDR3 has 14 amino acids. The V gene end was trimmed by 5 bases and the J gene end by 5 bases; junction bases not matched to a gene: 5.

The chain is built from TRBV30 and TRBJ2-1; no clear D gene. The CDR3 is made up of 15 amino acids. Between the trimmed V and J ends, which lost 1 base and 0 bases, there was a span of 10 bases. Looked up from germline, CDR1 is GTSNPN and CDR2 is SVGIG (reference sequence). The CDR3 reads CAWSAGQSSYNEQFF. In DNA form, the CDR3 reads TGTGCCTGGAGTGCAGGCCAAAGCTCCTACAATGAGCAGTTCTTC.